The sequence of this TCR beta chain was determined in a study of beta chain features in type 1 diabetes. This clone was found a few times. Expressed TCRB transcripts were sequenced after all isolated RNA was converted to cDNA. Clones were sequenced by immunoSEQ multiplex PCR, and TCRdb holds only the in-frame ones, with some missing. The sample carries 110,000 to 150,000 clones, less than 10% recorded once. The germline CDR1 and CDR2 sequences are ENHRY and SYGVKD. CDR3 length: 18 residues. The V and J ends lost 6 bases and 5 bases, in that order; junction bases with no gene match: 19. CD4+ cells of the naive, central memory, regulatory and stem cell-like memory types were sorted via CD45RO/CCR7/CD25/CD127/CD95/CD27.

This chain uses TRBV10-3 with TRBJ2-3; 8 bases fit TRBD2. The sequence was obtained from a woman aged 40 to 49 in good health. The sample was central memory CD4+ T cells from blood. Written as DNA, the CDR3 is TGTGCCATCAGAACCTCCGGGAAACCGAGGGCGGGGGGAGATACGCAGTATTTT. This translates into CAIRTSGKPRAGGDTQYF.